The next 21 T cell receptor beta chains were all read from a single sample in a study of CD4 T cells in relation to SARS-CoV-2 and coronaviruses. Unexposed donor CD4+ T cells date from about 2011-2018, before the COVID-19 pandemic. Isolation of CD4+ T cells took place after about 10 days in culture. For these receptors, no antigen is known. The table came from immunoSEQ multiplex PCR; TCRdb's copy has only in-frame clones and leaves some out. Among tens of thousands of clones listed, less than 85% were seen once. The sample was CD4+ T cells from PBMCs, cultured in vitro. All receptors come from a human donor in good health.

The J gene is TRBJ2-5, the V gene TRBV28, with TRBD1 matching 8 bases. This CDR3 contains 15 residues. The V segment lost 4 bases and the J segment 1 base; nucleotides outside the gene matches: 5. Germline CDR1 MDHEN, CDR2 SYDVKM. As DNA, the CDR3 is TGTGCCAGCAGTTCTCAACAGGGGGTCCAAGAGACCCAGTACTTC. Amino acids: CASSSQQGVQETQYF.

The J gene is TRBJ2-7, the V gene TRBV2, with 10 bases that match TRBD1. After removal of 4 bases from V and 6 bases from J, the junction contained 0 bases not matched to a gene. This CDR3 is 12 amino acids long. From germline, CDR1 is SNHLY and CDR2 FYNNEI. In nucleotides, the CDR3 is TGTGCCAGCAGTGGGACAGGGGGCGAGCAGTACTTC. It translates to CASSGTGGEQYF.

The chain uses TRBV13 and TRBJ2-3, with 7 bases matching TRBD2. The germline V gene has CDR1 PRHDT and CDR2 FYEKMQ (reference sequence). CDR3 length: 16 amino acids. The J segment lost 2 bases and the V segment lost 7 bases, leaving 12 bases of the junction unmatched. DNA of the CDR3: TGTGCCAGCAAATTGGGGGGGTCTAGCTCCACAGATACGCAGTATTTT. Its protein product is CASKLGGSSSTDTQYF. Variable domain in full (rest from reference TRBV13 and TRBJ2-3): AAGVIQSPRHLIKEKRETATLKCYPIPRHDTVYWYQQGPGQDPQFLISFYEKMQSDKGSIPDRFSAQQFSDYHSELNMSSLELGDSALYFCASKLGGSSSTDTQYFGPGTRLTVL.

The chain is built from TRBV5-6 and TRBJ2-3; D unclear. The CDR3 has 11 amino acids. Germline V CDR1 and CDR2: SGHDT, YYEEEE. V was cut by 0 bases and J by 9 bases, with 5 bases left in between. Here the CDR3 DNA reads TGTGCCAGCAGCTTGGGGGGAACGCAGTATTTT. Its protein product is CASSLGGTQYF.

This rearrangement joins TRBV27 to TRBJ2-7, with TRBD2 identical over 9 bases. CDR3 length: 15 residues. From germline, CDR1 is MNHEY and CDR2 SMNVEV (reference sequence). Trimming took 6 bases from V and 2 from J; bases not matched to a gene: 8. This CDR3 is CASSSLREGTYEQYF. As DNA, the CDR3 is TGTGCCAGCAGCTCATTGCGGGAGGGGACCTACGAGCAGTACTTC.

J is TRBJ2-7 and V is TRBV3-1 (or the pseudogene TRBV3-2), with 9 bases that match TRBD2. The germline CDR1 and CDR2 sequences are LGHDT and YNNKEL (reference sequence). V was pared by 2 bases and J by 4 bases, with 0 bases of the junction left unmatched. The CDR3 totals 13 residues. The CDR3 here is CASSQLAGYEQYF. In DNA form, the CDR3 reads TGTGCCAGCAGCCAACTAGCGGGATACGAGCAGTACTTC.

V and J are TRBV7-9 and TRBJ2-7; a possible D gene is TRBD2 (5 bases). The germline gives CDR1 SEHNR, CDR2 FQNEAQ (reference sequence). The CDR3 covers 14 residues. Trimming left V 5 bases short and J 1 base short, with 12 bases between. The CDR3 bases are TGTGCCAGCAGCCCCCCCGGCGGGTCCTACGAGCAGTACTTC. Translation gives CASSPPGGSYEQYF.

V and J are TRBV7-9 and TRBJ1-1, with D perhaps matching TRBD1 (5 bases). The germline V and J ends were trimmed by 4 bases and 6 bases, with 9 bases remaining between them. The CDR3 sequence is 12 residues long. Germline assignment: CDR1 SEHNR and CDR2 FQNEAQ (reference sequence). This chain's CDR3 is CASSSDSSEAFF. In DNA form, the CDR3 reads TGTGCCAGCAGCTCTGACAGCTCTGAAGCTTTCTTT.

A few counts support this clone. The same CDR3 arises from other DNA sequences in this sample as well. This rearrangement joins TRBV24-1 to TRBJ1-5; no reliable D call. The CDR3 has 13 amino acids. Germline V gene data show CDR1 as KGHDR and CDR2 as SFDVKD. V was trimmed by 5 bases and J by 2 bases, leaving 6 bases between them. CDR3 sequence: CATSGWGNQPQHF. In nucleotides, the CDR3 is TGTGCCACCAGTGGGTGGGGCAATCAGCCCCAGCATTTT.

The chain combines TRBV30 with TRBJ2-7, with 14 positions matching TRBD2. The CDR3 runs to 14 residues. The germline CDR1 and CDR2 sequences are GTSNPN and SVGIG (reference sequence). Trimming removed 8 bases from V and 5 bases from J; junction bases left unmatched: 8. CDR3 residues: CAARLAGGRNEQYF. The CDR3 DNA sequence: TGTGCCGCGCGACTAGCGGGAGGGAGAAACGAGCAGTACTTC. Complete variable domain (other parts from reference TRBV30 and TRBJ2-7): SQTIHQWPATLVQPVGSPLSLECTVEGTSNPNLYWYRQAAGRGLQLLFYSVGIGQISSEVPQNLSASRPQDRQFILSSKKLLLSDSGFYLCAARLAGGRNEQYFGPGTRLTVT.

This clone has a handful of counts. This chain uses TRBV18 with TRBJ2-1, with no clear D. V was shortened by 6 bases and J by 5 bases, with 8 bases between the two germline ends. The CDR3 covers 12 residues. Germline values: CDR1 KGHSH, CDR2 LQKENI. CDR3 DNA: TGTGCCAGCTCCGGGCCCAACAATGAGCAGTTCTTC. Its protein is CASSGPNNEQFF.

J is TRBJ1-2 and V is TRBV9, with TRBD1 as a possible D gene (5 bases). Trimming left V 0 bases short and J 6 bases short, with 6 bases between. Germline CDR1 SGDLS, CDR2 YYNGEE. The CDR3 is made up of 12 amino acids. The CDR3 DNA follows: TGTGCCAGCAGCGTAGTGGGACATGGCTACACCTTC. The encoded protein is CASSVVGHGYTF.

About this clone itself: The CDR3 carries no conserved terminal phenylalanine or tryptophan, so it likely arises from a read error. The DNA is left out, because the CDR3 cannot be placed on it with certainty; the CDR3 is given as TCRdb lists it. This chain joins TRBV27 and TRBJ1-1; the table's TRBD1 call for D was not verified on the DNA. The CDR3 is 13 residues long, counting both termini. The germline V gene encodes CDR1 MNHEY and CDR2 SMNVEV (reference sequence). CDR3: CASSLSPDIIVYL.

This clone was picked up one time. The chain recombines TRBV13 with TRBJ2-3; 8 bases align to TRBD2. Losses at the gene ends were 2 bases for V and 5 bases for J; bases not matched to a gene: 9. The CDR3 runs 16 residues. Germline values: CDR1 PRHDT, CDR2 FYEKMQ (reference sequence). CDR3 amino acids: CASSLNLGLAGDTQYF. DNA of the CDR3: TGTGCCAGCAGCTTAAATTTGGGCCTAGCGGGAGATACGCAGTATTTT. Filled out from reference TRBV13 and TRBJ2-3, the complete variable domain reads AAGVIQSPRHLIKEKRETATLKCYPIPRHDTVYWYQQGPGQDPQFLISFYEKMQSDKGSIPDRFSAQQFSDYHSELNMSSLELGDSALYFCASSLNLGLAGDTQYFGPGTRLTVL.

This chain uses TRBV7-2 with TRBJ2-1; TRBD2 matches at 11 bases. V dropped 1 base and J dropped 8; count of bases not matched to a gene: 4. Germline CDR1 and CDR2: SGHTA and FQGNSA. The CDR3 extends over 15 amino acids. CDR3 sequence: CASSLETSGIYEQFF. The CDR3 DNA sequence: TGTGCCAGCAGCTTAGAGACTAGCGGGATTTATGAGCAGTTCTTC.

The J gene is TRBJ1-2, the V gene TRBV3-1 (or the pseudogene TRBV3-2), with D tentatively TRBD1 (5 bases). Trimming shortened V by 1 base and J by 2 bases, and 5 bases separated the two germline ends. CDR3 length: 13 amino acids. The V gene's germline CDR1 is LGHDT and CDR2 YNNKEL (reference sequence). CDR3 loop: CASSQGQNYGYTF. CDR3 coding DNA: TGTGCCAGCAGCCAAGGACAGAACTATGGCTACACCTTC.

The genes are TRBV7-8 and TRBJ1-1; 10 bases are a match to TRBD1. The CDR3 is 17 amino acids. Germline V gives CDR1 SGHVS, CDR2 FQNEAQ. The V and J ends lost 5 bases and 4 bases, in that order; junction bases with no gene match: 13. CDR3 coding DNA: TGTGCCAGCAGCCCCAGACACGGGACAGGGGTTGCCACTGAAGCTTTCTTT. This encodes CASSPRHGTGVATEAFF. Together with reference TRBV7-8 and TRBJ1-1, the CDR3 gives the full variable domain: GAGVSQSPRYKVAKRGQDVALRCDPISGHVSLFWYQQALGQGPEFLTYFQNEAQLDKSGLPSDRFFAERPEGSVSTLKIQRTQQEDSAVYLCASSPRHGTGVATEAFFGQGTRLTVV.

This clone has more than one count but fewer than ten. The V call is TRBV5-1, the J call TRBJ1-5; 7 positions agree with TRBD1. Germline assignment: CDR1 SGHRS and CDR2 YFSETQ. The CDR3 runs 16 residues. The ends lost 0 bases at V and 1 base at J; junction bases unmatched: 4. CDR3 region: CASSLGQGESNQPQHF. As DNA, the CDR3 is TGCGCCAGCAGCTTGGGGCAGGGGGAGAGCAATCAGCCCCAGCATTTT.

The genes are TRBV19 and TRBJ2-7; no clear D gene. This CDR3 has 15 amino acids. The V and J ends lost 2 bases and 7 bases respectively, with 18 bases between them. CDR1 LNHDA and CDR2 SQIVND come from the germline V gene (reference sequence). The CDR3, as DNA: TGTGCCAGTAGTATAAGTGGCATTAACCTACGGGAGCAGTACTTC. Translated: CASSISGINLREQYF.

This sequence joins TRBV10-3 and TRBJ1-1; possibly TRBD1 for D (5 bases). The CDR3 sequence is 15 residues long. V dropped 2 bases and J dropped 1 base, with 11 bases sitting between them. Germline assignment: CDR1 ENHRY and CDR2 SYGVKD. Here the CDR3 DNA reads TGTGCCATCAGTGAGCCCAGGGCATGGAACACTGAAGCTTTCTTT. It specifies CAISEPRAWNTEAFF.

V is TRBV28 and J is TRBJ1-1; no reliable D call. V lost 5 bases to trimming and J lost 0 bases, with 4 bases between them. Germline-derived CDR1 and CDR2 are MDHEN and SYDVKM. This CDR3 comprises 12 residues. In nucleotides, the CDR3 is TGTGCCAGCAGTGCCATGAACACTGAAGCTTTCTTT. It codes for CASSAMNTEAFF.